The 16 T cell receptor beta chains presented below share a single source sample, sequenced in a study of blood T cells in healthy people across ages. Then a second PCR, running roughly 7 to 11 cycles, was carried out with a sample-barcoded 5' primer and a J-beta primer mix. MiXCR was run by TCRdb on the 5' RACE reads, yielding one entry per CDR3 protein. Altogether some 750,000 distinct CDR3 sequences are present, about a fifth being singletons, with the ten largest covering around 21%. Sequenced material: blood. These TCRs come from a man in his 70s in good health.

In its sample, this clonotype was seen a few times. The chain recombines TRBV12-3 or TRBV12-4 with TRBJ2-7; D possibly uses TRBD1 or TRBD2 (5 bases each). CDR3 length equals 15 residues. V lost 2 bases, J lost 2 bases, and 13 bases lay in between. Written as DNA, the CDR3 is TGTGCCAGCAGTTTACTGGGGGTCCCTCCCTACGAGCAGTACTTC. Its translation: CASSLLGVPPYEQYF.

Notes on this clonotype: The junction and the germline gene differ at one end; a read error may be behind it. V and J are TRBV6-5 and TRBJ2-3; 7 nucleotides agree with TRBD1. The CDR3 totals 15 residues. CDR1 is MNHEY and CDR2 is SVGAGI in the germline V gene. The CDR3 DNA reads as TGTGCCAGCAGTTACTGGGACAGCAGCACAGATACGCGGTATTTT. Its protein product is CASSYWDSSTDTRYF.

This sequence joins TRBV29-1 and TRBJ1-2, with unresolved D. The CDR3 is made up of 13 amino acids. The V gene lost 4 bases and the J gene lost 8 bases, with 17 bases spanning the gap. Germline CDR1 SQVTM, CDR2 ANQGSEA. As DNA, the CDR3 is TGCAGCGTTGCCCCGGACCGCAATCTGGGCTACACCTTC. Residues: CSVAPDRNLGYTF. The full variable domain, its missing parts supplied by reference TRBV29-1 and TRBJ1-2, is SAVISQKPSRDICQRGTSLTIQCQVDSQVTMMFWYRQQPGQSLTLIATANQGSEATYESGFVIDKFPISRPNLTFSTLTVSNMSPEDSSIYLCSVAPDRNLGYTFGSGTRLTVV.

This clonotype was picked up a small number of times. This sequence joins TRBV20-1 and TRBJ1-4; D unclear. In germline, CDR1 is DFQATT, CDR2 SNEGSKA (reference sequence). CDR3 length equals 13 residues. Trimming removed 3 bases from V and 7 bases from J, with 12 bases in between. For the CDR3, the DNA is TGCAGTGCTAGGGCCTCGGGGTCTGAAAAACTGTTTTTT. It encodes CSARASGSEKLFF.

The V gene is TRBV5-5, the J gene TRBJ1-2, with 10 nucleotides matching TRBD1. V shed 0 bases and J 5 bases; nucleotides not matched to a gene: 4. Germline loops: CDR1 SGHKS, CDR2 YYEKEE (reference sequence). This CDR3 is built from 15 residues. The CDR3 DNA is TGTGCCAGCAGCTTGGGGACAGGGGGACAGTATGGCTACACCTTC. It specifies CASSLGTGGQYGYTF.

J is TRBJ1-3 and V is TRBV2; D ambiguous. V was pared by 7 bases and J by 0 bases, with 13 bases between. The CDR3 totals 15 residues. Germline V gene data show CDR1 as SNHLY and CDR2 as FYNNEI. The CDR3 is CASMPDSGSGNTIYF. The CDR3 region has the DNA TGTGCCAGCATGCCGGACTCTGGCTCTGGAAACACCATATATTTT.

This clonotype turned up a few times. The V gene is TRBV14, the J gene TRBJ1-3, with D perhaps TRBD1 (6 bases). V lost 0 bases to trimming and J lost 2 bases, with 11 bases between them. The CDR3 is made up of 16 amino acids. The germline V gene has CDR1 SGHDN and CDR2 FVKESK. The CDR3 region is CASSQDGQRPGNTIYF. CDR3 nucleotides: TGTGCCAGCAGCCAAGACGGACAGAGGCCTGGAAACACCATATATTTT.

This clonotype was counted many times. The chain joins TRBV7-8 to TRBJ1-1, with 11 nucleotides matching TRBD1. The CDR3 loop spans 15 amino acids. The junction had 4 bases not matched to a gene; V was cut back by 5 bases and J by 2 bases. CDR1 and CDR2 (germline): SGHVS, FQNEAQ. The CDR3 sequence: CASSRGQGANTEAFF. In DNA, the CDR3 is TGTGCCAGCAGCCGTGGACAGGGGGCTAACACTGAAGCTTTCTTT.

The chain joins TRBV29-1 to TRBJ1-1, with D unclear. Between the trimmed V and J ends, which lost 5 bases and 1 base, there was a span of 14 bases. CDR3 length: 14 residues. Germline V gene sequence: CDR1 SQVTM, CDR2 ANQGSEA. The CDR3: CSVRRSLGNTEAFF. The CDR3 DNA follows: TGCAGCGTTCGCCGCAGCTTGGGGAACACTGAAGCTTTCTTT.

The J gene is TRBJ1-1, the V gene TRBV29-1, with 9 bases fitting TRBD1. After removal of 7 bases from V and 0 bases from J, the junction contained 3 bases not matched to a gene. Looked up from germline, CDR1 is SQVTM and CDR2 is ANQGSEA. The CDR3 loop spans 13 amino acids. This CDR3 is CSGGTGLNTEAFF. In DNA form, the CDR3 reads TGCAGCGGGGGGACAGGGCTGAACACTGAAGCTTTCTTT.

This clonotype was picked up a small number of times. V usage is TRBV27 and J usage is TRBJ2-4; 12 bases are shared with TRBD2. CDR3 length: 13 residues. The germline V gene has CDR1 MNHEY and CDR2 SMNVEV (reference sequence). V lost 6 bases and J lost 9; bases outside the gene matches: 3. The CDR3: CASSSSGRGIQYF. The CDR3 bases are TGTGCCAGCAGCTCTAGCGGGAGGGGCATTCAGTACTTC.

This clonotype has a handful of counts. The chain recombines TRBV15 with TRBJ1-1, with a possible D match to TRBD1 (5 bases). Germline loops: CDR1 LNHNV, CDR2 YYDKDF (reference sequence). Trimming pared 1 base from V and 1 base from J, leaving 7 bases between. The CDR3 is 14 amino acids. The CDR3 loop is CATSRGQGNTEAFF. In DNA, the CDR3 is TGTGCCACCAGCAGAGGTCAGGGGAACACTGAAGCTTTCTTT.

The sample holds a few counts of this clonotype. The gene calls are TRBV4-3 and TRBJ2-4; no reliable D call. Germline values: CDR1 LGHNA, CDR2 YSLEER. There are 13 residues in the CDR3. V was pared by 4 bases and J by 9 bases, with 13 bases between. This CDR3 reads CASSPRQFGIQYF. CDR3 coding DNA: TGCGCCAGCAGCCCCAGACAATTTGGCATTCAGTACTTC.

This clonotype was picked up a small number of times. The chain is built from TRBV12-3 or TRBV12-4 and TRBJ2-7; possibly TRBD1 for D (5 bases). The CDR3 spans 14 residues. V lost 6 bases, J lost 3 bases, and 15 bases lay in between. CDR3 nucleotides: TGTGCCAGCAGACTCCAGGGAAACGGCTACGAGCAGTACGTC. Protein product: CASRLQGNGYEQYV.

Remarks on this clonotype: Compared with germline, one end of the junction differs, possibly owing to a read error. This rearrangement joins TRBV7-9 to TRBJ2-3; D unclear. The CDR3 loop spans 14 amino acids. Germline loops: CDR1 SEHNR, CDR2 FQNEAQ (reference sequence). The chain's CDR3 is CANSLGTALDTQYF. The CDR3 bases are TGTGCCAACAGCTTAGGCACAGCCCTAGATACGCAGTATTTT.

This clonotype was seen a handful of times. This chain uses TRBV18 with TRBJ2-3; D perhaps matches TRBD1 (5 bases). Per germline, CDR1 KGHSH and CDR2 LQKENI. Trimming stripped 6 bases from V and 2 bases from J, with 12 bases between. The CDR3 is 14 amino acids. The CDR3 loop reads CASSQGSPTDTQYF. The CDR3 coding sequence is TGTGCCAGCTCTCAGGGCAGCCCCACAGATACGCAGTATTTT. Complete variable domain (other parts from reference TRBV18 and TRBJ2-3): NAGVMQNPRHLVRRRGQEARLRCSPMKGHSHVYWYRQLPEEGLKFMVYLQKENIIDESGMPKERFSAEFPKEGPSILRIQQVVRGDSAAYFCASSQGSPTDTQYFGPGTRLTVL.